Listed below are T cell receptor beta chains from one sample, sequenced in a study of blood T cell repertoires in COVID-19. Generated by immunoSEQ multiplex PCR, the TCRdb table keeps only in-frame clones and is missing some. The top ten clones hold roughly 5.9% of a sample with fewer than 300,000 clones, just under 90% of them seen once. The sequenced sample was peripheral blood. The receptor set was obtained from a woman between 50 and 59 years old with COVID-19, enrolled during active disease. The CDR3 runs from the conserved cysteine through the conserved F or W. The order of the fields is CDR3 DNA, CDR3 protein, J gene, clone size, CDR3 length, D gene, V gene. D genes are given only for firm matches. The size entry is marked missing in some rows and otherwise reads once, few, many or a size class.

DNA: TGTGCCAGCAGCTTAGGCCTGGTTAGCGACACCGGGGAGCTGTTTTTT
CDR3: CASSLGLVSDTGELFF
J: TRBJ2-2
size: .
length: 16
D: .
V: TRBV11-2

DNA: TGCAGCGACATGGGACAGGGGTTCTATGGCTACACCTTC
CDR3: CSDMGQGFYGYTF
J: TRBJ1-2
size: .
length: 13
D: TRBD1
V: TRBV29-1

DNA: TGTGCCCAGGTCCCTAGCGGGAGGAGGATTGGGTTCTTC
CDR3: CAQVPSGRRIGFF
J: TRBJ2-1
size: .
length: 13
D: TRBD2
V: TRBV30

DNA: TGTGCCAGCAGCTTGACGTCAGGCTACGAGCAGTACTTC
CDR3: CASSLTSGYEQYF
J: TRBJ2-7
size: .
length: 13
D: .
V: TRBV7-9

DNA: TGTGCTAAATCTGACAGGCTGAACACTGAAGCTTTCTTT
CDR3: CAKSDRLNTEAFF
J: TRBJ1-1
size: .
length: 13
D: .
V: TRBV19

DNA: TGTGCCAGCAGCCGCCGGGACAGGCTCCTCTACGAGCAGTACTTC
CDR3: CASSRRDRLLYEQYF
J: TRBJ2-7
size: .
length: 15
D: TRBD1
V: TRBV3-1/TRBV3-2

DNA: TGCGCCAGCAGGGGGCTAGCGGGAGACGAGCAGTACTTC
CDR3: CASRGLAGDEQYF
J: TRBJ2-7
size: .
length: 13
D: TRBD2
V: TRBV5-1

DNA: TGTGCCAGCAAGAGGAGCACAGATACGCAGTATTTT
CDR3: CASKRSTDTQYF
J: TRBJ2-3
size: .
length: 12
D: .
V: TRBV6-5

DNA: TGTGCCAGCAGCTTAAGCGGGAGAGGCGAGACCCAGTACTTC
CDR3: CASSLSGRGETQYF
J: TRBJ2-5
size: .
length: 14
D: TRBD2
V: TRBV7-7

DNA: TGTGCCAGCAGTCAACTTAGCGGGGGCAATGAGCAGTTCTTC
CDR3: CASSQLSGGNEQFF
J: TRBJ2-1
size: once
length: 14
D: TRBD2
V: TRBV6-5

DNA: TGTGCCATCACCAGGGGACAGGGGCACACTGAAGCTTTCTTT
CDR3: CAITRGQGHTEAFF
J: TRBJ1-1
size: .
length: 14
D: TRBD1
V: TRBV10-3

DNA: TGCGCCAGCAGCATCGGACAGGGGGCGGGTGGAAACACCATATATTTT
CDR3: CASSIGQGAGGNTIYF
J: TRBJ1-3
size: .
length: 16
D: TRBD1
V: TRBV5-1

DNA: TGTGCCAGCACCCAGCAGGGCCGGCTGGGGAATTCACCCCTCCACTTT
CDR3: CASTQQGRLGNSPLHF
J: TRBJ1-6
size: .
length: 16
D: .
V: TRBV11-3

DNA: TGTGCCAGCAGGCCTCTGTCGGGACAGCAAGCTTTCTTT
CDR3: CASRPLSGQQAFF
J: TRBJ1-1
size: few
length: 13
D: TRBD1
V: TRBV27

DNA: TGTGCCTGCAGGCAGGGGGCCGGGAATTCACCCCTCCACTTT
CDR3: CACRQGAGNSPLHF
J: TRBJ1-6
size: .
length: 14
D: TRBD1
V: TRBV30

DNA: TGTGCCAGCAGCTTTCCGGGACTAGCGGCCACAGATACGCAGTATTTT
CDR3: CASSFPGLAATDTQYF
J: TRBJ2-3
size: .
length: 16
D: TRBD2
V: TRBV7-9